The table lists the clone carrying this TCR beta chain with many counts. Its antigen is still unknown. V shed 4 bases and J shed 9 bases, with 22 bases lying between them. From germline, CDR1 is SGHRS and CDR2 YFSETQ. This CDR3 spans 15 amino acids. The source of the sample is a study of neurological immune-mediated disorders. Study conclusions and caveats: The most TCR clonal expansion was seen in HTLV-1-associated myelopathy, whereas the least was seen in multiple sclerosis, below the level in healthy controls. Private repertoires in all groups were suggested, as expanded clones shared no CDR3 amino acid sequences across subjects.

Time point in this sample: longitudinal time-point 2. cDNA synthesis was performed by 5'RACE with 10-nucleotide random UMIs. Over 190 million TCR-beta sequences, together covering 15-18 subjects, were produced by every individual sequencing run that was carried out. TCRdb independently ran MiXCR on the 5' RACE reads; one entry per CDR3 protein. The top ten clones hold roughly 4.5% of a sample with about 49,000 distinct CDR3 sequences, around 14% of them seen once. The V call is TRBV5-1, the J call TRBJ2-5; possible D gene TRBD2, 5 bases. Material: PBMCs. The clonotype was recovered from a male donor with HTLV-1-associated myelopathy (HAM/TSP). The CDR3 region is CASSPAVPLSEAQYF. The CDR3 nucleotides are TGCGCCAGCAGCCCAGCGGTTCCCTTAAGTGAGGCCCAGTACTTC.